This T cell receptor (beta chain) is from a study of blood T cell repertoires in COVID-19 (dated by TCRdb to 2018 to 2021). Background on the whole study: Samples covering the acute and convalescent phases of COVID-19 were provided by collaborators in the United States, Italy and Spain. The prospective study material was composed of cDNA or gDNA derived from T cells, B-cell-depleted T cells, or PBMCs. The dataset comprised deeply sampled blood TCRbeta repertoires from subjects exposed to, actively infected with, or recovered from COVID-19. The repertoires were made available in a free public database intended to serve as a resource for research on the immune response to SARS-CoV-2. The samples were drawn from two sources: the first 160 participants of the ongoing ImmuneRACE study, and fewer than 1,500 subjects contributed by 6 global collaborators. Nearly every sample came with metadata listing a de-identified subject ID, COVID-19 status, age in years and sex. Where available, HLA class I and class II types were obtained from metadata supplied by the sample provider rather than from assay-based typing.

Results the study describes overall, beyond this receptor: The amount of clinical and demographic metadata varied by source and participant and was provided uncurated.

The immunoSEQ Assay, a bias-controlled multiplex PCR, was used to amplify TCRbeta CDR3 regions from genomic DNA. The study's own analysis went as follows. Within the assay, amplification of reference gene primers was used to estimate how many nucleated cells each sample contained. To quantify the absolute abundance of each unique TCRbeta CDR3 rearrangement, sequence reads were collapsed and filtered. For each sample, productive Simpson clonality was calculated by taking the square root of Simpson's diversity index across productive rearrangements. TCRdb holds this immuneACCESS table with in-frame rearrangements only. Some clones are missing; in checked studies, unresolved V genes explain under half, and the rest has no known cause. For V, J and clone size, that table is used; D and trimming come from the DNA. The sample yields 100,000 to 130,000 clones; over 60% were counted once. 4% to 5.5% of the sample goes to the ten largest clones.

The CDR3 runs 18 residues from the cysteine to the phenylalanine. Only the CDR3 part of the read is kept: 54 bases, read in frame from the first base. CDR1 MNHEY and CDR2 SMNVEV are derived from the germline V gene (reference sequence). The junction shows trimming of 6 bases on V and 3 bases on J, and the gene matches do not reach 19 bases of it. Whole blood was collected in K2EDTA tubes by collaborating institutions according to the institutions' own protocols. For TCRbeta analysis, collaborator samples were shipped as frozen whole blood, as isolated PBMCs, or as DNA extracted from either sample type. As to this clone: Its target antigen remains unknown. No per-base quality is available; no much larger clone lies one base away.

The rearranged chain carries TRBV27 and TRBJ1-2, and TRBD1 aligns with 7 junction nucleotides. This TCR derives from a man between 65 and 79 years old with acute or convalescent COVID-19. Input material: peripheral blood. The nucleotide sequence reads TGTGCCAGCAGCCCCCTACCCCCCCAGGGGGTCGAAGACTATGGCTACACCTTC. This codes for CASSPLPPQGVEDYGYTF.